The 15 T cell receptor beta chains below were found in one sample sequenced in a study of T cell changes during pregnancy in multiple sclerosis. The data were produced by immunoSEQ multiplex PCR, yet TCRdb's version contains in-frame clones alone and is incomplete. The repertoire holds just over 50,000 clones, with about nine tenths as singletons. The sequencing used CD4+ T cells from peripheral blood mononuclear cells, collected after pregnancy. All receptors come from a female donor with multiple sclerosis, enrolled in a pregnancy study.

This clone was detected only a few times. The chain links TRBV28 to TRBJ2-7; D is possibly TRBD2 (5 bases). Looked up from germline, CDR1 is MDHEN and CDR2 is SYDVKM. V was clipped by 4 bases and J by 4 bases, with 20 bases between them. The CDR3 sequence is 16 residues long. CDR3 amino acids: CASSSDGEPIRYEQYF. Written as DNA, the CDR3 is TGTGCCAGCAGTTCCGACGGGGAACCCATTCGTTACGAGCAGTACTTC.

The rearrangement joins TRBV5-1 to TRBJ1-4; a possible D gene is TRBD1 (6 bases). The germline CDR1 and CDR2 sequences are SGHRS and YFSETQ. There are 15 residues in the CDR3. Trimming stripped 4 bases from V and 5 bases from J, with 15 bases between. The CDR3 sequence: CASSLSGQSNEKLFF. In DNA form, the CDR3 reads TGCGCCAGCAGCCTCTCGGGACAAAGCAATGAAAAACTGTTTTTT. Full variable domain (missing parts from reference TRBV5-1 and TRBJ1-4): KAGVTQTPRYLIKTRGQQVTLSCSPISGHRSVSWYQQTPGQGLQFLFEYFSETQRNKGNFPGRFSGRQFSNSRSEMNVSTLELGDSALYLCASSLSGQSNEKLFFGSGTQLSVL.

The chain is built from TRBV7-9 and TRBJ2-7; 7 bases align to TRBD2. Looked up from germline, CDR1 is SEHNR and CDR2 is FQNEAQ (reference sequence). The CDR3 length is 16 residues. J lost 2 bases, V lost 5 bases, and 12 bases had no gene match. The CDR3 DNA sequence: TGTGCCAGCAGCCCCGGGGGGTGGGCACCAACCTACGAGCAGTACTTC. This translates into CASSPGGWAPTYEQYF. The full variable domain, rest sourced from reference TRBV7-9 and TRBJ2-7, is DTGVSQNPRHKITKRGQNVTFRCDPISEHNRLYWYRQTLGQGPEFLTYFQNEAQLEKSRLLSDRFSAERPKGSFSTLEIQRTEQGDSAMYLCASSPGGWAPTYEQYFGPGTRLTVT.

The V call is TRBV6-6, the J call TRBJ1-5, with 8 nucleotides matching TRBD1. The CDR3 is made up of 16 amino acids. V lost 6 bases, J lost 2 bases, and 9 bases stayed unmatched. Germline-derived CDR1 and CDR2 are MNHNY and SVGAGI (reference sequence). CDR3 amino acids: CASSSRQGRGNQPQHF. In DNA, the CDR3 is TGTGCCAGCAGCTCTAGACAGGGGAGAGGCAATCAGCCCCAGCATTTT.

This clone appeared a single time. This sequence joins TRBV18 and TRBJ1-1; maybe TRBD1 (6 bases). CDR3 length: 14 amino acids. Germline V lookup: CDR1 KGHSH, CDR2 LQKENI. V shed 3 bases and J shed 3 bases, with 11 bases lying between them. CDR3 protein: CASSPLTGDTEAFF. In nucleotides, the CDR3 is TGTGCCAGCTCACCTCTGACAGGAGACACTGAAGCTTTCTTT.

This clone was picked up one time. The chain employs TRBV7-2 and TRBJ2-1, with D perhaps TRBD2 (5 bases). Trimming cost V 4 bases and J 4 bases, with 8 bases left between them. The length of the CDR3 is 13 residues. CDR1 and CDR2 from the germline V gene are SGHTA and FQGNSA. DNA for the CDR3: TGTGCCAGCAGCTCCCAGCGGTACAATGAGCAGTTCTTC. Its translation: CASSSQRYNEQFF.

The chain uses TRBV7-9 and TRBJ1-2; D perhaps matches TRBD1 (6 bases). Germline V gene sequence: CDR1 SEHNR, CDR2 FQNEAQ (reference sequence). The CDR3 has 14 residues. Trimming removed 4 bases at V and 4 bases at J, with 13 bases between. The CDR3 DNA reads as TGTGCCAGCAGCTCTATAACAGGGCCCTATGGCTACACCTTC. As protein: CASSSITGPYGYTF. Full variable domain (rest looked up from reference TRBV7-9 and TRBJ1-2): DTGVSQNPRHKITKRGQNVTFRCDPISEHNRLYWYRQTLGQGPEFLTYFQNEAQLEKSRLLSDRFSAERPKGSFSTLEIQRTEQGDSAMYLCASSSITGPYGYTFGSGTRLTVV.

The V gene is TRBV5-1, the J gene TRBJ1-1; D ambiguous. Trimming shortened V by 1 base and J by 3 bases, and 13 bases separated the two germline ends. CDR3 length: 15 residues. Germline V gene data show CDR1 as SGHRS and CDR2 as YFSETQ. CDR3 coding DNA: TGCGCCAGCAGCTTGAGCAGGCGTGGGTACACTGAAGCTTTCTTT. This translates into CASSLSRRGYTEAFF.

This chain links TRBV7-9 with TRBJ2-5, with TRBD2 matching 7 bases. Trimming took 5 bases from V and 5 from J; bases not matched to a gene: 14. Germline V gene data show CDR1 as SEHNR and CDR2 as FQNEAQ (reference sequence). This CDR3 spans 16 amino acids. For the CDR3, the DNA is TGTGCCAGCAGCCCCCCGACGCGGGGGTATTCGGAGACCCAGTACTTC. It translates to CASSPPTRGYSETQYF.

This clone was detected a few times. The V gene is TRBV4-2, the J gene TRBJ2-1, with 10 bases lining up with TRBD2. The CDR3 is 16 amino acids. V dropped 4 bases and J dropped 4; count of bases not matched to a gene: 7. CDR1 LGHNA and CDR2 YNFKEQ come from the germline V gene. CDR3 protein: CASSRDSGRGYNEQFF. CDR3 nucleotide sequence: TGTGCCAGCAGCCGGGACAGCGGGAGGGGTTACAATGAGCAGTTCTTC.

The chain is built from TRBV5-6 and TRBJ2-2; 7 bases line up with TRBD1. CDR1 SGHDT and CDR2 YYEEEE come from the germline V gene. V lost 3 bases, J lost 1 base, and 6 bases stayed unmatched. CDR3 length: 16 residues. CDR3 sequence reads: CASSYQQGMNTGELFF. CDR3 nucleotides: TGTGCCAGCAGCTACCAACAGGGGATGAACACCGGGGAGCTGTTTTTT.

This clone has only one observation. This chain uses TRBV9 with TRBJ2-5; possible D gene TRBD2, 5 bases. The V gene's germline CDR1 is SGDLS and CDR2 YYNGEE. CDR3 length: 15 amino acids. Trimming left V 5 bases short and J 5 bases short, with 19 bases between. CDR3 sequence: CASSSVGERPETQYF. CDR3 coding DNA: TGTGCCAGCAGTAGCGTAGGTGAAAGACCGGAGACCCAGTACTTC.

This clone was seen just once. The chain carries TRBV29-1 and TRBJ2-3; 10 positions agree with TRBD2. The CDR3 loop spans 17 amino acids. CDR1 is SQVTM, CDR2 ANQGSEA, per germline. The V and J ends lost 3 bases and 2 bases, in that order; junction bases with no gene match: 11. DNA of the CDR3: TGCAGCGTTGAGAGGCTAGCGGGAGAAGGGTCCACAGATACGCAGTATTTT. It specifies CSVERLAGEGSTDTQYF.

The chain has TRBV6-5 and TRBJ1-2; D is perhaps TRBD1 (6 bases). Germline V gene data show CDR1 as MNHEY and CDR2 as SVGAGI. This CDR3 has 14 amino acids. V was shortened by 4 bases and J by 5 bases, with 14 bases between the two germline ends. The CDR3 DNA reads TGTGCCAGCAGTTCGGACAGAGGCCGGTATGGCTACACCTTC. The encoded protein is CASSSDRGRYGYTF.

This clone showed up just once. The J gene is TRBJ2-1, the V gene TRBV5-4; 13 bases are shared with TRBD2. V shed 2 bases and J 9 bases; nucleotides not matched to a gene: 8. The germline CDR1 and CDR2 sequences are SGHNT and YYREEE (reference sequence). The CDR3 runs to 16 residues. The CDR3 DNA follows: TGTGCCAGCAGCTTCAGGACTAGCGGGAGTAAGGCTGAGCAGTTCTTC. Protein sequence: CASSFRTSGSKAEQFF.